This T cell receptor beta chain was documented in a study of T-cell memory formation after mild COVID-19. TCRdb called the 5' RACE reads again in MiXCR, with one record for every CDR3 protein. The sample lists around 200,000 distinct CDR3 sequences, 15% to 20% occurring once. Trimming took 1 base from V and 1 from J; bases not matched to a gene: 3. Germline CDR1 is LGHNA and CDR2 is YSLEER. The CDR3 length is 17 residues. This clonotype was found many times. Sequenced: PBMCs or a T cell subset sorted from them (not recorded which). The receptor comes from an adult woman who had mild COVID-19 (a few samples of this study predate the infection). Cell type and time point are not known. This chain connects TRBV4-3 to TRBJ2-7, with TRBD2 matching 14 bases. The CDR3 reads CASSQVGTSGRSYEQYF. The CDR3 DNA follows: TGCGCCAGCAGCCAAGTCGGGACTAGCGGGAGATCCTACGAGCAGTACTTC.